This T cell receptor beta chain came from a study of PD-L1 blockade in urothelial cancer. Study as a whole: In about 2014 therapy began: atezolizumab 1,200 mg intravenously every 3 weeks. Blood underwent analysis 3 weeks (second dose) and 6 weeks after treatment began.

Germline CDR1 is SGHRS and CDR2 is YFSETQ. V lost 0 bases, J lost 1 base, and 8 bases lay in between. The CDR3 spans 14 residues. This table comes from immunoSEQ multiplex PCR, and its TCRdb copy is limited to in-frame clones, with some not included. In the table there are roughly 56,000 clones, roughly 87% of which are singletons. The V and J genes are TRBV5-1 and TRBJ2-7; the D gene is possibly TRBD2 (6 bases). This specimen was PBMCs, taken around atezolizumab (anti-PD-L1) treatment. This sequence was found in a man between 65 and 85 years old with urothelial cancer. CDR3 in DNA: TGCGCCAGCAGCTTGGGTGGGAGGTCCTACGAGCAGTACTTC. Translation: CASSLGGRSYEQYF.